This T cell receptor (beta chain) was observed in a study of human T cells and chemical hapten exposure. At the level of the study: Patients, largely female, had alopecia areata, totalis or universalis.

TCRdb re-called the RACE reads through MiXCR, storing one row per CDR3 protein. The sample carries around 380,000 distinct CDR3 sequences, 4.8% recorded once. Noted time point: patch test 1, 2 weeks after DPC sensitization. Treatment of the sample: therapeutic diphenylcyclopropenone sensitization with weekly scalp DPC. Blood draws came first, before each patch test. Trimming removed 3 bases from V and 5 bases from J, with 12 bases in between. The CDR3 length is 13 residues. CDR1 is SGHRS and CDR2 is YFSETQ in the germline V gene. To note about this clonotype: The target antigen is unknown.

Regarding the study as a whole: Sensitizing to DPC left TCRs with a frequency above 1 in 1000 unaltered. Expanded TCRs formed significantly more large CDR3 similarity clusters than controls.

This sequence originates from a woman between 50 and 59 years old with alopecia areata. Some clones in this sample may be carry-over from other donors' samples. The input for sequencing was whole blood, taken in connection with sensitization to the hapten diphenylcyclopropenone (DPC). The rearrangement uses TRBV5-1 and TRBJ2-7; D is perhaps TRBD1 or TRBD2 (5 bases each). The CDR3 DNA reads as TGCGCCAGCAGCTGGAGGACACCCGACGAGCAGTACTTC. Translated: CASSWRTPDEQYF.